This entry features one T cell receptor (beta chain) sequence. The data were produced by immunoSEQ multiplex PCR, yet TCRdb's version contains in-frame clones alone and is incomplete. The sample holds over 450,000 clones, roughly nine tenths seen once. This sample is part of a study of blood T cell repertoires in COVID-19. Study details: Sites in the United States, Italy and Spain provided acute and convalescent COVID-19 samples.

This CDR3 contains 13 residues. The germline V gene has CDR1 SEHNR and CDR2 FQNEAQ (reference sequence). V lost 5 bases and J lost 3, with 8 bases in between. Sequenced sample: peripheral blood. This TCR came from a man aged 18-30 years with COVID-19, enrolled during active disease. The J gene is TRBJ2-1, the V gene TRBV7-9; D is unclear. The CDR3 spells CASSPNSYNEQFF. The CDR3 region has the DNA TGTGCCAGCAGCCCGAACAGCTACAATGAGCAGTTCTTC. Full variable domain (outside the CDR3, taken from reference TRBV7-9 and TRBJ2-1): DTGVSQNPRHKITKRGQNVTFRCDPISEHNRLYWYRQTLGQGPEFLTYFQNEAQLEKSRLLSDRFSAERPKGSFSTLEIQRTEQGDSAMYLCASSPNSYNEQFFGPGTRLTVL.